The rows below give T cell receptor beta chains drawn from one sample of a study of neurological immune-mediated disorders. MiXCR, run by TCRdb on the 5' RACE reads, gives a single entry per CDR3 protein. The sample lists about 78,000 distinct CDR3 sequences, roughly 4.8% occurring once. The sample consisted of PBMCs. The receptors derive from a woman in her twenties or thirties with multiple sclerosis. CDR3s include the opening cysteine and the closing phenylalanine or tryptophan. A D gene is named only where the DNA matches it firmly. Size values are once, few and many counts, or a class for expanded clones, and some rows have none.

clone size	V gene	D gene	J gene	CDR3 DNA	CDR3 protein
many	TRBV20-1	.	TRBJ1-2	TGCAGTGCTAGAGGGGGCCAGCCCTATGGCTACACCTTC	CSARGGQPYGYTF
.	TRBV4-2	.	TRBJ1-1	TGTGCCAGCAATAGGGGGAACACTGAAGCTTTCTTT	CASNRGNTEAFF
many	TRBV30	.	TRBJ1-2	TGTGCCTGGAAAGGGTCTGGTGGCTACACCTTC	CAWKGSGGYTF
many	TRBV20-1	.	TRBJ1-2	TGCAGTGCCGGGCCGAGGGGCGGCTACACCTTC	CSAGPRGGYTF
many	TRBV5-1	.	TRBJ2-3	TGCGCCAGCAGCTTGGGGAACAGGATCGAGACGCAGTATTTT	CASSLGNRIETQYF
many	TRBV7-3	.	TRBJ2-2	TGTGCCAGCAGCCCTTTTTCTAACACCGGGGAGCTGTTTTTT	CASSPFSNTGELFF
many	TRBV27	.	TRBJ2-3	TGTGCCAGCGGGATGAGACGATACACAGATACGCAGTATTTT	CASGMRRYTDTQYF
many	TRBV12-3/TRBV12-4	.	TRBJ1-5	TGTGCCAGCAGTTCGGGGCAGCCCCAGCATTTT	CASSSGQPQHF
few	TRBV12-3/TRBV12-4	.	TRBJ2-1	TGTGCCAGCAGTTTGGGGAACCCGCTCACCTACAATGAGCAGTTCTTC	CASSLGNPLTYNEQFF
many	TRBV10-2	.	TRBJ1-4	TGCGCCAGCACTAGGGGCGGTTCTAATGAAAAACTGTTTTTT	CASTRGGSNEKLFF
.	TRBV12-3/TRBV12-4	.	TRBJ1-5	TGTGCCAGCAGCCGCGACGATAGCAATCAGCCCCAGCATTTT	CASSRDDSNQPQHF
many	TRBV12-3/TRBV12-4	.	TRBJ1-5	TGTGCCAGCAGTTCCCGGGGAGATCAGCCCCAGCATTTT	CASSSRGDQPQHF
many	TRBV20-1	.	TRBJ2-2	TGCAGTGCTAGAGATAACCAGGCCGGGGAGCTGTTTTTT	CSARDNQAGELFF
many	TRBV24-1	.	TRBJ2-3	TGTGCCACCCGTCTGGCCGATACGCAGTATTTT	CATRLADTQYF
many	TRBV7-9	.	TRBJ1-1	TGTGCCAGCAGCTTAGCATGGCCAACTCCTGAAGCTTTCTTT	CASSLAWPTPEAFF
many	TRBV5-6	.	TRBJ1-3	TGTGCCAGCGCTTACCAGGGGTCTGGAAACACCATATATTTT	CASAYQGSGNTIYF
many	TRBV4-1	TRBD2	TRBJ2-7	TGCGCCAGCAGCCAAAGCCTAGCGGGAGCTCACGAGCAGTACTTC	CASSQSLAGAHEQYF
many	TRBV5-1	TRBD2	TRBJ2-1	TGCGCCAGCAGCTTGGGGGTCGGGGGGAATGAGCAGTTCTTC	CASSLGVGGNEQFF
.	TRBV10-2	TRBD1	TRBJ1-2	TGCGCCAGCAGTTTCACAGGGGCGGGGGACTATGGCTACACCTTC	CASSFTGAGDYGYTF
many	TRBV14	TRBD1	TRBJ2-2	TGTGCCAGCAAGGTGACAGGGTTAGGCGACACCGGGGAGCTGTTTTTT	CASKVTGLGDTGELFF
many	TRBV6-1	.	TRBJ1-2	TGTGCCAGCAGTGAATCGGCGGACTTGGGCTACACCTTC	CASSESADLGYTF
many	TRBV2	.	TRBJ2-3	TGTGCCAGCAGTGCGGGTACAGCTTCGGGAGATACGCAGTATTTT	CASSAGTASGDTQYF
many	TRBV20-1	TRBD2	TRBJ2-1	TGCAGTGCTAAACCTAGCGGGAGGGCCGGCGATGAGCAGTTCTTC	CSAKPSGRAGDEQFF
many	TRBV5-1	.	TRBJ1-6	TGCGCCAGCAGCTTGGAGGGATATAATTCACCCCTCCACTTT	CASSLEGYNSPLHF
many	TRBV5-5	.	TRBJ1-4	TGTGCCAGCAGCAACACAGGTGTTGAAAAACTGTTTTTT	CASSNTGVEKLFF
many	TRBV12-3/TRBV12-4	.	TRBJ2-3	TGTGCCAGCAGTTCAGAAACAACTAGCACAGATACGCAGTATTTT	CASSSETTSTDTQYF
many	TRBV18	TRBD1	TRBJ1-2	TGTGCCAGCTCACCACGTACACAGGGGACTAACTATGGCTACACCTTC	CASSPRTQGTNYGYTF
many	TRBV29-1	.	TRBJ2-1	TGCAGCGTTGAAGAGAGGACGGCTCCGGGGATGGTTATGAATGAGCAGTTCTTC	CSVEERTAPGMVMNEQFF
many	TRBV29-1	.	TRBJ2-5	TGCAGCGTTGCCCTTCAGTACCAAGAGACCCAGTACTTC	CSVALQYQETQYF
many	TRBV7-3	.	TRBJ1-2	TGTGCCAGCAGCTTATACGGGCTCTATGGCTACACCTTC	CASSLYGLYGYTF
many	TRBV5-6	.	TRBJ2-7	TGTGCCAGCAGCTTGTATAGCTACGAGCAGTACTTC	CASSLYSYEQYF
many	TRBV7-2	TRBD2	TRBJ2-2	TGTGCCAGCAGCTTAGCTAGCGGGGGGCACTCTAGCGGGGAGCTGTTTTTT	CASSLASGGHSSGELFF
many	TRBV6-2/TRBV6-3	.	TRBJ2-3	TGTGCCAGCAGTTACTCAGCAATCACAGATACGCAGTATTTT	CASSYSAITDTQYF
many	TRBV20-1	.	TRBJ2-5	TGCAGTGCCCACTCGCAGGAGACCCAGTACTTC	CSAHSQETQYF
many	TRBV5-1	.	TRBJ1-1	TGCGCCAGCAGCTTGGTGGGAGGGCTGGGCACTGAAGCTTTCTTT	CASSLVGGLGTEAFF
.	TRBV20-1	.	TRBJ2-3	TGCAGTGCTAGGGGCGGGGCAGGGGATACGCAGTATTTT	CSARGGAGDTQYF
many	TRBV3-1	.	TRBJ1-1	TGTGCCAGCAGCCAAGATCAAGGGAGGGCAGCTTTCTTT	CASSQDQGRAAFF
few	TRBV3-1	.	TRBJ2-1	TGTGCCAGCAGCCAAGAACCCAGCCACAATGAGCAGTTCTTC	CASSQEPSHNEQFF
many	TRBV14	TRBD1	TRBJ1-2	TGTGCCAGCAGCCCCCGGACAGGGGGAGATGGCTACACCTTC	CASSPRTGGDGYTF
.	TRBV19	.	TRBJ2-3	TGTGCCAGTAGCCCCGCATTCGCATCAGATACGCAGTATTTT	CASSPAFASDTQYF
.	TRBV6-2/TRBV6-3	.	TRBJ2-5	TGTGCCAGCAGGACCCGGCCAGGGGAAGAGACCCAGTACTTC	CASRTRPGEETQYF
.	TRBV20-1	.	TRBJ1-1	TGCAGTGCTAGTTCTGGACCGATCGGGGTCTTTGAAGCTTTCTTT	CSASSGPIGVFEAFF
few	TRBV5-1	TRBD2	TRBJ2-3	TGCGCCAGCAGTCTCCTGGGACTAGCCGTCACAGATACGCAGTATTTT	CASSLLGLAVTDTQYF
many	TRBV29-1	.	TRBJ1-1	TGCAGCGTTGTTGTGATGTCGGGGAAGCCAAACACTGAAGCTTTCTTT	CSVVVMSGKPNTEAFF
.	TRBV20-1	.	TRBJ1-1	TGCAGTGCTAGAGTGGCAGGGCTTAGCACTGAAGCTTTCTTT	CSARVAGLSTEAFF
many	TRBV20-1	TRBD2	TRBJ2-1	TGCAGTGCTTCTTACGGGACTAGCGGAAATGAGCAGTTCTTC	CSASYGTSGNEQFF
many	TRBV10-2	.	TRBJ2-3	TGCGCCAGCAGTGCTGCGTTAAGCACAGATACGCAGTATTTT	CASSAALSTDTQYF
few	TRBV29-1	TRBD1	TRBJ1-1	TGCAGCGCGCGGTGGACAGGTTTCATGGGTTTGACTTTCTTT	CSARWTGFMGLTFF
many	TRBV7-2	.	TRBJ1-4	TGTGCCAGCAGCGCCCGGGACCCTGAAAAACTGTTTTTT	CASSARDPEKLFF
many	TRBV20-1	TRBD2	TRBJ2-1	TGCAGTGCTCTCCCCCCACCGGGACTAGTGGGTAGCTCCTACAATGAGCAGTTCTTC	CSALPPPGLVGSSYNEQFF
many	TRBV27	.	TRBJ2-7	TGTGCCAGCAGTCTCTTCACCTACGAGCAGTACTTC	CASSLFTYEQYF
few	TRBV20-1	.	TRBJ1-3	TGCAGTGCTAGGGTCGTCTCTGGAAACACCATATATTTT	CSARVVSGNTIYF
many	TRBV20-1	.	TRBJ1-2	TGCAGTGCGAGCGGGGGGGCGCAAAATGGCTACACCTTC	CSASGGAQNGYTF
.	TRBV20-1	TRBD2	TRBJ2-1	TGCAGTGCTACGAAAAGACTAGCGGGAGTAGACAATGAGCAGTTCTTC	CSATKRLAGVDNEQFF
many	TRBV20-1	TRBD2	TRBJ2-3	TGCAGTGCTAGAGACGCCCGGCGGGGGAGCACAGATACGCAGTATTTT	CSARDARRGSTDTQYF